A selection of T cell receptor beta chains follows, all from one sample in a study of cytomegalovirus exposure and HLA in healthy donors. The protocol was immunoSEQ multiplex PCR, while the TCRdb copy is restricted to in-frame clones and leaves out a portion. The sample has some 140,000 clones, approximately 80% seen once. Specimen: PBMCs. These receptors were obtained from a woman aged 50 to 60 in good health and CMV-seropositive. Each CDR3 is given with its conserved first and last residue. A D gene is named only where the DNA matches it firmly. Only some rows state a clone size, as once, few, many or a class for expanded clones.

clone size | J gene | V gene | D gene | CDR3 DNA | CDR3 protein
. | TRBJ2-1 | TRBV7-9 | TRBD2 | TGTGCCAGCAGCTTCGGACTAGCGGGGGGGCCTTTGAATGAGCAGTTCTTC | CASSFGLAGGPLNEQFF
. | TRBJ1-5 | TRBV15 | TRBD1 | TGTGCCACCAGCAGGGGGGGACAGGCCTATAATCAGCCCCAGCATTTT | CATSRGGQAYNQPQHF
. | TRBJ1-1 | TRBV27 | . | TGTGCCAGCAGTCCGCCGTCGGGGGAAGGATGGACTGAAGCTTTCTTT | CASSPPSGEGWTEAFF
. | TRBJ2-7 | TRBV5-1 | TRBD1 | TGCGCCAGCAGCTCTAACAGGGGGCTCGACGAGCAGTACTTC | CASSSNRGLDEQYF
. | TRBJ2-5 | TRBV7-6 | TRBD2 | TGTGCCAGCAGCTCACTAGCGAGAGAGACCCAGTACTTC | CASSSLARETQYF
. | TRBJ2-7 | TRBV29-1 | . | TGCAGCGTCGGTCGTTACAGGGAGAGCTCCTACGAGCAGTACTTC | CSVGRYRESSYEQYF
. | TRBJ1-5 | TRBV28 | . | TGTGCCAGCAGTACAAATCAGCCCCAGCATTTT | CASSTNQPQHF
few | TRBJ2-1 | TRBV27 | . | TGTGCCAGCAGGCAGTATCACAATGAGCAGTTCTTC | CASRQYHNEQFF
. | TRBJ2-7 | TRBV9 | . | TGTGCCAGCAGTTTTAGGACAGCCGACGAGCAGTACTTC | CASSFRTADEQYF
. | TRBJ1-4 | TRBV7-8 | . | TGTGCCAGCAGCCCCCGGTCCAGGGAAGCAACTAATGAAAAACTGTTTTTT | CASSPRSREATNEKLFF
. | TRBJ2-1 | TRBV18 | TRBD1 | TGTGCCAGCTCACCCAATCGTCTACAGGGGGCCCCCTACAATGAGCAGTTCTTC | CASSPNRLQGAPYNEQFF
. | TRBJ2-7 | TRBV10-3 | TRBD2 | TGTGCCATCACTAGACTAGCGGGGGGGCGGTCTATGAGCGAGCAGTACTTC | CAITRLAGGRSMSEQYF
. | TRBJ1-6 | TRBV13 | . | TGTGCCAGCAGCTTAGGACGGGTCAGGGGAGATTCACCCCTCCACTTT | CASSLGRVRGDSPLHF
. | TRBJ2-1 | TRBV7-7 | TRBD1 | TGTGCTAGCAGCTTAGGGACAGGTTACAGTGAGCAGTTCTTC | CASSLGTGYSEQFF
. | TRBJ2-7 | TRBV4-2 | . | TGTGCCAGCAGCCTGGGGGGTAGAAGCTACGAGCAGTACTTC | CASSLGGRSYEQYF
few | TRBJ2-3 | TRBV6-5 | TRBD2 | TGTGCCAGCAGTTACTCGGCGAGCGGGGGCACAGATACGCAGTATTTT | CASSYSASGGTDTQYF
. | TRBJ1-6 | TRBV5-6 | . | TGTGCCAGCAGCTCGACAGGCGCTTATAATTCACCCCTCCACTTT | CASSSTGAYNSPLHF
once | TRBJ2-5 | TRBV18 | . | TGTGCCAGCTCACCAGCGGGGGCAGAGACCCAGTACTTC | CASSPAGAETQYF
few | TRBJ1-1 | TRBV5-1 | . | TGCGCCAGCAGCCCGGACGGGGGGCAGACTGAAGCTTTCTTT | CASSPDGGQTEAFF
. | TRBJ1-1 | TRBV4-3 | . | TGCGCCAGCAGCCAAGTCGCGGAGAACACTGAAGCTTTCTTT | CASSQVAENTEAFF
. | TRBJ2-7 | TRBV28 | TRBD2 | TGTGCCAGCAGCCGGGTTAGCGGGGGATCTCACTACGAGCAGTACTTC | CASSRVSGGSHYEQYF
. | TRBJ2-5 | TRBV7-2 | . | TGTGCCAGCAGCGTCAGTTTTAGAGGGGAGACCCAGTACTTC | CASSVSFRGETQYF
. | TRBJ1-1 | TRBV20-1 | . | TGCAGTGCTACTCAGTCCTGGGGCGCTTTCTTT | CSATQSWGAFF
. | TRBJ2-1 | TRBV29-1 | . | TGCAGCGTTGAGGCGCGGGTACTCCTGAATGAGCAGTTCTTC | CSVEARVLLNEQFF
. | TRBJ2-3 | TRBV6-1 | TRBD2 | TGTGCCAGCAGCGAATGGGGAGGGGGCACAGATACGCAGTATTTT | CASSEWGGGTDTQYF
few | TRBJ2-2 | TRBV19 | . | TGTGCCAGTAGGTTGGGCACCGCGAACACCGGGGAGCTGTTTTTT | CASRLGTANTGELFF
. | TRBJ2-3 | TRBV23-1 | TRBD1 | TGCGCCAGCAGTCAACAGGGACAGGGGGCGAAGGAAGATACGCAGTATTTT | CASSQQGQGAKEDTQYF
. | TRBJ2-7 | TRBV4-2 | TRBD1 | TGTGCCAGCAGCCAAGAAAGGACAGGGTTCAACGAGCAGTACTTC | CASSQERTGFNEQYF
once | TRBJ2-3 | TRBV29-1 | TRBD2 | TGCAGCGTTGAGGGGGCACTACTAGCGGGGTTTGCAGATACGCAGTATTTT | CSVEGALLAGFADTQYF
. | TRBJ1-1 | TRBV4-3 | . | TGCGCCAGCAGCCTCAGGGGTCCGCGGAACACTGAAGCTTTCTTT | CASSLRGPRNTEAFF
. | TRBJ2-5 | TRBV11-3 | . | TGTGCCAGCAGCTTACGGGTTCTGGAGACCCAGTACTTC | CASSLRVLETQYF
. | TRBJ1-6 | TRBV6-1 | . | TGTGCCAGCAGGGAGGAGGGTAATAATTCACCCCTCCACTTT | CASREEGNNSPLHF
. | TRBJ1-5 | TRBV30 | TRBD1 | TGTGCCTGGAGTGCCCCCGGGACAGGGCAACATTTT | CAWSAPGTGQHF
. | TRBJ1-6 | TRBV19 | TRBD1 | TGTGCCACCCGGGACAGGGATAATTCACCCCTCCACTTT | CATRDRDNSPLHF
few | TRBJ1-3 | TRBV6-1 | TRBD1 | TGTGCCAGCAGTTGGGACAGGGGAGCAGGAAACACCATATATTTT | CASSWDRGAGNTIYF
. | TRBJ1-2 | TRBV2 | . | TGTGCCAGCAGAGAGACAGCTAACTATGGCTACACCTTC | CASRETANYGYTF
. | TRBJ1-6 | TRBV2 | TRBD1 | TGTGCCAGCAGTGCCTGGGACAGGGGGAGATCACCCCTCCACTTT | CASSAWDRGRSPLHF
. | TRBJ2-4 | TRBV15 | . | TGTGCCACCAGCCGGCGCGGACAGGCCAAAAACATTCAGTACTTC | CATSRRGQAKNIQYF
. | TRBJ2-1 | TRBV11-2 | . | TGTGCCAGCAGCCTTAGGGGTAACTCCGTGGGGCAGTTCTTC | CASSLRGNSVGQFF
. | TRBJ1-2 | TRBV9 | TRBD1 | TGTGCCAGCAGCGTAGACAACAGGGGCCATGGCTACACCTTC | CASSVDNRGHGYTF
. | TRBJ1-1 | TRBV5-4 | . | TGTGCCAGCAGCTTCTTCGGGGACACTGAAGCTTTCTTT | CASSFFGDTEAFF
once | TRBJ1-5 | TRBV5-4 | . | TGTGCCAGCGCCGAGCGGCCGAATAATCAGCCCCAGCATTTT | CASAERPNNQPQHF
. | TRBJ2-3 | TRBV30 | TRBD2 | TGTGCCTGGAGTGTGGGTAGCGGGGGGGGCGATACGCAGTATTTT | CAWSVGSGGGDTQYF
. | TRBJ2-7 | TRBV7-3 | TRBD1 | TGTGCCAGCAGCTTAAGTGGGTCGGGACAGGGGGCCGGCGAGCAGTACTTC | CASSLSGSGQGAGEQYF
. | TRBJ2-3 | TRBV5-4 | TRBD2 | TGTGCCAGCAGTGGCGGGGGGGCCCCAGATACGCAGTATTTT | CASSGGGAPDTQYF
few | TRBJ1-1 | TRBV9 | TRBD1 | TGTGCCAGCAGCGCAATAACAGGGGCGACTGAAGCTTTCTTT | CASSAITGATEAFF
. | TRBJ1-5 | TRBV6-1 | . | TGTGCCAGCAGGCTGACAGCTAATCAGCCCCAGCATTTT | CASRLTANQPQHF
. | TRBJ2-7 | TRBV13 | . | TGTGCCAGCAGCTACAGGGAAACGCACGGCTACGAGCAGTACTTC | CASSYRETHGYEQYF